The T cell receptor (beta chain) described here comes from a study of post-analysis software for immune sequencing data. Overall study: The patients showed relapsing-remitting, secondary progressive and progressive-relapsing multiple sclerosis courses.

The V end was cut by 3 bases, the J end by 0 bases, with 16 bases between. There are 17 residues in the CDR3. Germline lookup yields CDR1 ENHRY and CDR2 SYGVKD. As concerns this clonotype: What it binds is not known.

Carried by the TCR beta cDNA libraries were unique molecular identifiers. A single record per CDR3 protein comes from TCRdb applying MiXCR to the PCR reads. The sample holds about 770,000 distinct CDR3 sequences, around 46% seen once. Regarding the study as a whole: Patients had higher frequencies than controls of five TRBV segments, including TRBV5-6, TRBV5-1 and TRBV20-1.

The clonotype was recovered from a girl aged 5 to 17 with multiple sclerosis. The rearrangement joins TRBV10-3 to TRBJ2-3; weak D call: TRBD2 (5 bases). Source material: blood. This CDR3 reads CAISERVLAASTDTQYF. The CDR3 DNA reads TGTGCCATCAGTGAAAGGGTCCTAGCTGCTAGCACAGATACGCAGTATTTT.